This TCR beta chain was recorded in a study of T cells in Graves' hyperthyroidism and ophthalmopathy (dated by TCRdb to between 2018 and 2021). With regard to the full study: Peripheral blood was collected at initial diagnosis, before any treatment. A discovery cohort of about a hundred patients, about 44 with Graves' ophthalmopathy and 57 with stable Graves' hyperthyroidism, was used to find distinguishing TCR V-J signatures. An independent validation cohort of 18 to 20 hyperthyroidism patients and approximately 15 patients who later progressed to ophthalmopathy tested prospective prediction of ophthalmopathy. The 80 to 100 discovery patients were randomly divided into training and test sets at a 7:3 ratio. In addition, the study compared T-cell repertoires in thyroid tissue and in blood from several Graves' hyperthyroidism patients. Following sampling, methimazole starting at 30 mg daily was given to hyperthyroidism patients, and high-dose intravenous methylprednisolone was given to ophthalmopathy patients. TCR Vbeta CDR3 sequencing of 120 to 150 peripheral blood samples (over 40 ophthalmopathy, 70 to 85 hyperthyroidism and roughly 17 progressor patients) is reported in the paper.

Amplification of TCR beta CDR3 regions was carried out from RNA transcripts. The first round of RT-PCR for the TCR CDR3 was performed with the HTBI primer set and the Qiagen OneStep RT-PCR kit. Libraries were constructed in a second round of multiplex PCR, after which size selection and purification were performed. The libraries were sequenced on an Illumina HiSeq2000 using paired-end 100 bp reads. In the authors' own workflow: Raw data were processed with SOAPnuke, discarding reads with adapters, uncalled bases, mean Phred below 15, or no exact constant-primer or identifier match. High-quality paired reads were merged with COPE v1.2.5, and unique nucleotide sequences were defined as clonotypes. MiTCR v1.1 was used to align clonotypes to the IMGT TRBV, TRBD and TRBJ reference segments. The analysis was restricted to V-J combinations with a frequency above 0.0001, which together covered 99% to 99.2% of the repertoires. A TCS score was defined as the ratio between F50 (clonal expansion) and ExV (chaos), using BLOSUM62-based TCRdist between CDR3 peptides within each V-J. Welch's t-statistics and random forest reduced 514 V-J features to 13, which were used in a naive Bayes classifier (R e1071). TCRdb handled the public reads itself, with Q25 trimming in fastp and clone calling in MiXCR, and kept productive beta chains. Each CDR3 protein gets just one entry, which takes the most common genes and DNA from the rows behind it. The V and J calls and clone size are TCRdb's, not the authors'. The sample records some 300,000 distinct CDR3 sequences, 10% to 15% of which are singletons. The ten largest clonotypes hold roughly 7.5% of the sample.

The table lists this clonotype with many counts. It has no known antigen specificity. No base quality information exists; no much larger clone differs at one position. CDR1 and CDR2, per the germline V gene, are KGHDR and SFDVKD. V drops 3 bases and J drops 4 bases, leaving 15 bases in between. The cysteine opens and the phenylalanine closes a CDR3 of 16 amino acids. The CDR3 DNA has 48 bases and is translated from base 1. Study-wide findings and limitations: Most expanded thyroid clonotypes (frequency above 0.001) were also detected in blood, suggesting blood repertoires may reflect thyroid immune responses. In validation, the model predicted progression to ophthalmopathy a median of roughly 6.1 months before onset, with about 64% sensitivity and almost 75% specificity. No statistical method was used to fix the sample size in advance, and group allocation was not hidden from the investigators. In cross-validation, a model built on a 13 V-J signature told ophthalmopathy apart from stable hyperthyroidism with under 90% sensitivity and around 81% specificity, and in testing the same model reached 80%/75%.

Hyperthyroidism patients were newly diagnosed, had a disease duration of under 2 months, and were aged 18 to 65 years. Exclusion was applied to patients with uncontrolled infections, other autoimmune diseases, pregnancy or lactation. Diagnoses relied on clinical symptoms, serum thyroxine and TRAb, thyroid ultrasound and orbital computed tomography. Blood from progressor patients was collected at the time of first diagnosis with hyperthyroidism, before any ophthalmopathy symptoms had appeared. PBMCs were isolated from about 9.1 ml of fresh peripheral blood by Ficoll-Paque density gradient centrifugation. Progressor patients were first diagnosed with Graves' hyperthyroidism and then developed ophthalmopathy during follow-up. Total RNA was extracted with Trizol reagent, and quality was checked on an Agilent 2100 Bioanalyzer.

Recombination connected TRBV24-1 to TRBJ2-1; perhaps TRBD1 is the D gene, with 6 bases matching. Source material: blood. The clonotype originates from a woman aged 30 to 39 with Graves' hyperthyroidism that later progressed to Graves' ophthalmopathy. Here is the DNA: TGTGCCACCAGTGATCACCAGGCAGGGGATTACAATGAGCAGTTCTTC. This is translated as CATSDHQAGDYNEQFF.